This is a list of T cell receptor beta chains from one sample in a study of shared clonotypes between healthy human individuals. The method was immunoSEQ multiplex PCR; TCRdb's version includes in-frame clones alone and lacks a portion of them. The data contain a few hundred thousand clones, over 70% of them singletons. Specimen: memory CD4+ T cells sorted from blood. These receptors were obtained from a man aged 30 to 39 in good health. Both conserved end residues are part of each CDR3. The D gene is left open where the match is weak.

CDR3aa,j_gene,v_gene,d_gene
CASSLQLYEQYF,TRBJ2-7,TRBV5-6,-
CASSHPKGFANTGELFF,TRBJ2-2,TRBV4-1,-
CASSLGGTNSPLHF,TRBJ1-6,TRBV7-9,-
CASSVSGEGDTQYF,TRBJ2-3,TRBV5-1,TRBD2
CSVAPQSNQPQHF,TRBJ1-5,TRBV29-1,-
CASSRLVRTDTQYF,TRBJ2-3,TRBV2,-
CASRRTGLAETQYF,TRBJ2-5,TRBV27,-
CASSSGRRGETQYF,TRBJ2-5,TRBV5-1,-
CASSLGTVVHQPQHF,TRBJ1-5,TRBV28,-
CASIPDRATINEQFF,TRBJ2-1,TRBV6-1,TRBD1
CASSLATSGAPYEQYF,TRBJ2-7,TRBV7-2,TRBD2
CASSRPGLAGAQSSYEQYF,TRBJ2-7,TRBV7-2,TRBD2
CASSIINVGTGSGANVLTF,TRBJ2-6,TRBV19,TRBD1
CASTQTGQDGQFF,TRBJ2-1,TRBV10-1,TRBD1
CASSPQGGSRETQYF,TRBJ2-5,TRBV18,-
CASSIRLSTDTQYF,TRBJ2-3,TRBV19,-
CASSLAQGPSTDTQYF,TRBJ2-3,TRBV5-1,-
CASSLGLATYNEQFF,TRBJ2-1,TRBV11-2,TRBD2
CASSIAGNEKLFF,TRBJ1-4,TRBV19,-
CASSQGGSRNQPQHF,TRBJ1-5,TRBV28,TRBD1
CASGRTSGRGELFF,TRBJ2-2,TRBV27,TRBD2
CASSWALQGYEQYF,TRBJ2-7,TRBV5-6,-
CASSFKYTQYF,TRBJ2-3,TRBV5-1,-
CASSYGVKNTEAFF,TRBJ1-1,TRBV19,-
CASSHARDRGTGEQYF,TRBJ2-7,TRBV11-1,TRBD1
CATPKGNYGYTF,TRBJ1-2,TRBV7-9,-
CASSPVGTGSGYTF,TRBJ1-2,TRBV27,TRBD1
CASSWTDRGLGGYTF,TRBJ1-2,TRBV5-5,TRBD1
CASSEGHGLAGPNEQFF,TRBJ2-1,TRBV6-1,TRBD2
CASSMVSGANVLTF,TRBJ2-6,TRBV19,-
CASTPVAGGNQETQYF,TRBJ2-5,TRBV5-1,TRBD2
CASTLRDGSYEQYF,TRBJ2-7,TRBV28,-
CASSLDLHGRHEQFF,TRBJ2-1,TRBV7-8,-
CASRKDGGNEQFF,TRBJ2-1,TRBV2,-
CSVVRRGTDTQYF,TRBJ2-3,TRBV29-1,-
CASRDVRYEQYF,TRBJ2-7,TRBV28,-
CASRTKLAGGRGGELFF,TRBJ2-2,TRBV11-2,TRBD2
CASSLVDGLSYNEQFF,TRBJ2-1,TRBV5-1,-
CASSPQDYEQYF,TRBJ2-7,TRBV11-1,-
CASSPGLAGDLFWSNEQFF,TRBJ2-1,TRBV18,TRBD2
CASSQSGVSYNEQFF,TRBJ2-1,TRBV4-1,-
CASSWEIAGPYEQYF,TRBJ2-7,TRBV6-1,TRBD2
CASSVPDGSSYEQYF,TRBJ2-7,TRBV25-1,-
CASSDGQGLDYGYTF,TRBJ1-2,TRBV4-3,TRBD1
CASSLTPLGGTDTQYF,TRBJ2-3,TRBV5-1,-
CASSLPNKETQYF,TRBJ2-5,TRBV7-9,-
CASRLTGPASSGNTIYF,TRBJ1-3,TRBV2,-
CASSSQRPFAGGAQETQYF,TRBJ2-5,TRBV7-6,TRBD2
CASSDRAPGQGHEQYF,TRBJ2-7,TRBV6-6,TRBD1
CATSRDRAAPYGYTF,TRBJ1-2,TRBV15,-
CATSRDWARGRQPQHF,TRBJ1-5,TRBV15,-
CAIRRDSSTDTQYF,TRBJ2-3,TRBV10-3,TRBD1
CASSNKASGNSIQYF,TRBJ2-4,TRBV21-1,-
CASSSPIKYQETQYF,TRBJ2-5,TRBV28,-
CASNLQGMVYNEQFF,TRBJ2-1,TRBV10-2,TRBD1
CASSSSIANTGELFF,TRBJ2-2,TRBV7-9,-
CASQIAPGAPDTQYF,TRBJ2-3,TRBV19,-
CASSGGGGSYGYTF,TRBJ1-2,TRBV2,-
CASSPRVTSGTLYF,TRBJ2-5,TRBV5-6,TRBD2
CASRRRGNTEAFF,TRBJ1-1,TRBV27,-